This TCR beta chain comes out of a study of response to subunit inactivated influenza vaccine. Whole-study results and caveats: Few new T cells, the authors suggested, are recruited by each seasonal influenza vaccination.

This clonotype was seen a few times. The antigen is undetermined. V was shortened by 6 bases and J by 0 bases, with 11 bases between the two germline ends. Looked up from germline, CDR1 is DFQATT and CDR2 is SNEGSKA (reference sequence). The CDR3 totals 13 residues. TCRdb redid the calling of the RT-PCR reads with MiXCR, one entry per CDR3 protein. The sample lists 450,000 to 600,000 distinct CDR3 sequences, 16% seen once, with less than 4% in the top ten. This receptor was obtained from a man aged 50 to 69 who received an inactivated influenza vaccine. V and J are TRBV20-1 and TRBJ1-1; D unclear. Source: CD4+ T cells sorted from PBMCs, taken approximately 25 months after vaccination. CDR3 loop: CSASGPVNTEAFF. The CDR3, as DNA: TGCAGTGCAAGCGGGCCCGTGAACACTGAAGCTTTCTTT.